This T cell receptor beta chain was sequenced for a study of identical twins. General study findings and limits: Modeled out-of-frame TCR alpha sharing in monozygotic twins fell below observed levels.

Healthy Caucasians were all of the donors. V lost 3 bases to trimming and J lost 4 bases, with 14 bases between them. Germline CDR1 LNHNV, CDR2 YYDKDF (reference sequence). The CDR3 loop spans 15 amino acids. After template switching added a universal primer site, the resulting cDNA carried unique molecular identifiers. From the 5' RACE reads, TCRdb called clonotypes with MiXCR, one entry per CDR3 protein. The table records around 960,000 distinct CDR3 sequences, around an eighth of them present only once. This clonotype was observed a handful of times. Its antigen is unknown. These sequences were also reported in another study, on yellow fever vaccine responses in identical twins. That study reports: Twins reportedly showed a vaccine T cell response that seemed partly convergent and partly personalized.

Sequenced material: PBMCs. This sequence was found in a woman aged 18-29 years in good health. The chain is built from TRBV15 and TRBJ2-3, with D perhaps matching TRBD1 (7 bases). CDR3 residues: CATSRSGGSADTQYF. CDR3 DNA: TGTGCCACCAGCAGGTCAGGGGGGTCGGCAGATACGCAGTATTTT.